The 16 T cell receptor beta chains below all came from one sample that was sequenced in a study. TCRdb analysed the 5' RACE reads with MiXCR anew, one entry per CDR3 protein. The sample records 10,000 to 15,000 distinct CDR3 sequences, under 25% being singletons. The sequenced sample was naive CD4+ T cells sorted from blood. Specified subset: naive CD4+ T cells, CD4+CD45RA+CD25-. Receptor source: a female donor with breast cancer.

In this sample, this clonotype turned up a few times. A much larger clone sits a single nucleotide away, making a read error possible. The chain joins TRBV7-8 to TRBJ1-4, with TRBD1 identical over 8 bases. Germline V gene sequence: CDR1 SGHVS, CDR2 FQNEAQ. The ends lost 0 bases at V and 7 bases at J; junction bases unmatched: 10. The CDR3 length is 17 residues. CDR3 region: CASSLARGQEEFEKLFF. In nucleotides, the CDR3 is TGTGCCAGCAGCTTAGCACGGGGACAGGAAGAGTTTGAAAAACTGTTTTTT.

This clonotype was seen repeatedly, ten times or more. The chain uses TRBV7-3 and TRBJ2-1; the D is unclear. The CDR3 runs 13 residues. From germline, CDR1 is SGHTA and CDR2 FQGTGA. V gave up 1 base and J gave up 9 bases, with 10 bases separating them. The CDR3 nucleotides read TGTGCCAGCAGCTTAAGTCGGGTAGGTGAGCAGTTCTTC. Translation gives CASSLSRVGEQFF.

This clonotype was counted a few times. This could be a read error, since a much larger clone is one nucleotide away. J is TRBJ2-1 and V is TRBV5-5; 9 bases line up with TRBD2. The length of the CDR3 is 15 residues. V dropped 4 bases and J dropped 7; count of bases not matched to a gene: 9. Germline loops: CDR1 SGHKS, CDR2 YYEKEE (reference sequence). CDR3 amino acids: CASSLLAGLENEQFF. The CDR3 coding sequence is TGTGCCAGCAGCCTTCTAGCGGGACTCGAGAATGAGCAGTTCTTC.

This sequence joins TRBV20-1 and TRBJ2-1, with TRBD2 matching over 14 bases. CDR1 and CDR2 (germline): DFQATT, SNEGSKA (reference sequence). CDR3 length equals 15 residues. V dropped 5 bases and J dropped 6; count of bases not matched to a gene: 6. The CDR3: CSAWGGTSGSNEQFF. The CDR3 nucleotides read TGCAGTGCTTGGGGGGGGACTAGCGGGAGCAATGAGCAGTTCTTC.

With regard to this clonotype: Possible read error: a much larger clone is one base away. The gene calls are TRBV5-1 and TRBJ1-4, with D possibly TRBD1 on 6 matching bases. Per germline, CDR1 SGHRS and CDR2 YFSETQ. V lost 5 bases and J 8 bases, leaving 16 bases between the germline ends. This CDR3 region has 14 residues. The CDR3 reads CASRVTGGSEKLFF. CDR3 bases: TGCGCCAGCAGGGTGACAGGAGGAAGCGAAAAACTGTTTTTT.

With respect to this clonotype: A much larger clone is a single base away; this may be a read error. The chain carries TRBV7-7 and TRBJ2-5, with a possible D match to TRBD1 (6 bases). The CDR3 runs to 13 residues. Per the germline V gene, CDR1 is SSHAT and CDR2 is FNYEAQ (reference sequence). CDR3 DNA: TGTGCTAGCAGCTCAGGACAGCAAGGGACCCAGTACTTC. It yields the protein CASSSGQQGTQYF.

This chain joins TRBV5-1 and TRBJ1-5; D possibly corresponds to TRBD1 (5 bases). V lost 4 bases, J lost 0 bases, and 11 bases lay in between. This CDR3 is 15 amino acids long. Germline lookup yields CDR1 SGHRS and CDR2 YFSETQ. The CDR3 loop is CASSSEGRSNQPQHF. The DNA for the CDR3 is TGCGCCAGCAGCAGCGAGGGACGTAGCAATCAGCCCCAGCATTTT. Looking up the rest from reference TRBV5-1 and TRBJ1-5 gives the full variable domain: KAGVTQTPRYLIKTRGQQVTLSCSPISGHRSVSWYQQTPGQGLQFLFEYFSETQRNKGNFPGRFSGRQFSNSRSEMNVSTLELGDSALYLCASSSEGRSNQPQHFGDGTRLSIL.

Notes on this clonotype: The missing conserved phenylalanine or tryptophan at the end of this CDR3 makes a read error likely. The chain has TRBV4-1 and TRBJ2-1, with 7 positions matching TRBD2. The J segment lost 4 bases and the V segment lost 1 base, leaving 13 bases of the junction unmatched. Germline V gives CDR1 MGHRA, CDR2 YSYEKL. The CDR3 runs to 18 residues. Here the CDR3 DNA reads TGCGCCAGCAGCCAAGGCTCCCCTGCTAGCGGACATTACAATGAGCAGTTCGTC. It specifies CASSQGSPASGHYNEQFV.

The chain couples TRBV19 to TRBJ2-1, with 10 bases lining up with TRBD2. CDR1 is LNHDA and CDR2 is SQIVND in the germline V gene (reference sequence). The CDR3 length is 14 residues. The trim removed 0 bases at V and 10 bases at J, leaving 3 bases unmatched. The CDR3 here is CASSIDLAGVEQFF. The DNA of the CDR3 is TGTGCCAGTAGTATAGACCTAGCGGGAGTGGAGCAGTTCTTC.

This clonotype occurred many times. This chain connects TRBV6-6 to TRBJ1-1; 8 bases line up with TRBD1. The V gene's germline CDR1 is MNHNY and CDR2 SVGAGI (reference sequence). The CDR3 consists of 14 residues. V dropped 2 bases and J dropped 1; count of bases not matched to a gene: 0. Here the CDR3 reads CASSYGQGNTEAFF. CDR3 in DNA: TGTGCCAGCAGTTACGGACAGGGGAACACTGAAGCTTTCTTT.

This clonotype was observed many times. The gene calls are TRBV15 and TRBJ2-1; 7 bases agree with TRBD2. Germline values: CDR1 LNHNV, CDR2 YYDKDF (reference sequence). V shed 6 bases, J shed 1 base, and the junction held 0 bases outside the gene matches. The CDR3 totals 13 residues. This CDR3 reads CATRGGSYNEQFF. The DNA of the CDR3 is TGTGCCACCAGGGGGGGGTCCTACAATGAGCAGTTCTTC.

There are many counts of this clonotype. One end of the junction does not line up with germline, which may come from a read error. The rearrangement uses TRBV20-1 and TRBJ1-6; weak D call: TRBD1 (5 bases). The CDR3 spans 14 residues. Germline V gene data show CDR1 as DFQATT and CDR2 as SNEGSKA (reference sequence). CDR3 sequence: CSARRGVDNPPLHF. CDR3 nucleotides: TGCAGTGCTAGAAGGGGTGTGGATAATCCACCCCTCCACTTT.

Concerning this clonotype itself: A much larger clone differs from this one at a single base, so this may be a read error. The V gene is TRBV7-2, the J gene TRBJ1-1; 7 nucleotides line up with TRBD1. Germline CDR1 SGHTA, CDR2 FQGNSA. The CDR3 loop spans 14 amino acids. V was clipped by 1 base and J by 4 bases; unmatched bases: 3. CDR3 sequence reads: CASSLGQGRTEAFF. The CDR3 DNA reads TGTGCCAGCAGCTTAGGACAGGGTCGCACTGAAGCTTTCTTT.

The J gene is TRBJ1-5, the V gene TRBV12-3 or TRBV12-4; no clear D gene. V lost 4 bases, J lost 1 base, and 8 bases lay in between. This CDR3 has 14 residues. CDR3 DNA: TGTGCCAGCAGTTCGCAGGAGAGCAATCAGCCCCAGCATTTT. Its translation: CASSSQESNQPQHF.

A remark on this clonotype: A much larger clone differs by one base, so this may be a read error. The chain uses TRBV6-5 and TRBJ1-4, with TRBD1 as a possible D gene (6 bases). The CDR3 covers 14 residues. Germline values: CDR1 MNHEY, CDR2 SVGAGI. The CDR3 DNA follows: TGTGCCAGCAGACTCGGACAGAATAATGAAGAACTGTTTTTT. Translation gives CASRLGQNNEELFF.

This clonotype is labeled as medium-sized (0.01 to 0.1%). V gene TRBV5-1 combines with J gene TRBJ1-4, with D unclear. This CDR3 spans 14 amino acids. V lost 0 bases, J lost 11 bases, and 14 bases lay in between. Germline V gene lookup returns CDR1 SGHRS and CDR2 YFSETQ. CDR3 sequence (DNA): TGCGCCAGCAGCTTGGCCTGGCAGGCAGAGAAACTGTTTTTT. It yields the protein CASSLAWQAEKLFF.